These 16 T cell receptor beta chains came from one sample sequenced in a study of T cell repertoires in cytomegalovirus infection (dated by TCRdb to between 2017 and 2020). What this sample's treatment or condition label stands for: in vitro stimulation with specific CMV peptide epitopes to enrich CMV-specific T cells. No antigen has been assigned to these receptors. TCRdb lists the instrument as Illumina HiSeq 1500. TCRdb reprocessed the public reads (quality trimming at Q25 with fastp, clone calling with MiXCR) and kept in-frame beta chains. Here each entry gathers all rows of one CDR3 protein and keeps the most common genes and DNA. This sample comprises 700,000 to 900,000 distinct CDR3 sequences, under 35% of them detected only once. Together, the top ten hold approximately 14% of the sample. This specimen consisted of cultured CD8+ T cells from PBMCs, obtained from culture after CMV antigen stimulation. The source is a human donor in good health (CMV status not recorded). Some clones in this sample may be carry-over from other donors' samples.

The chain is built from TRBV7-6 and TRBJ2-5; unclear D gene. The CDR3 is 14 residues long. CDR1 SGHVS and CDR2 FNYEAQ come from the germline V gene. V shed 3 bases and J shed 0 bases, with 8 bases lying between them. The CDR3 reads CASSLNRHQETQYF. The CDR3 bases are TGTGCCAGCAGCTTGAACCGCCACCAAGAGACCCAGTACTTC.

The chain carries TRBV4-3 and TRBJ1-2; 10 nucleotides match TRBD1. The germline V gene encodes CDR1 LGHNA and CDR2 YSLEER. With V trimmed by 0 bases and J by 10 bases, 8 bases remained unmatched. This CDR3 is 15 amino acids long. CDR3 protein: CASSQDPRTGGNYTF. The CDR3 DNA reads TGCGCCAGCAGCCAAGACCCCCGGACAGGGGGAAACTACACCTTC.

This clonotype appeared a few times. The chain uses TRBV9 and TRBJ2-1; the match to TRBD1 covers 8 bases. CDR3 size: 16 residues. Trimming cost V 2 bases and J 2 bases; bases outside gene matches: 6. CDR1 SGDLS and CDR2 YYNGEE come from the germline V gene. The CDR3 nucleotides read TGTGCCAGCAGCGTTCAGTACAGGGGGGCCTACAATGAGCAGTTCTTC. Protein: CASSVQYRGAYNEQFF.

The V and J genes are TRBV7-9 and TRBJ2-1, with 7 bases identical to TRBD1. The CDR3 loop spans 13 amino acids. V was pared by 1 base and J by 7 bases, with 1 base of the junction left unmatched. Germline values: CDR1 SEHNR, CDR2 FQNEAQ (reference sequence). DNA for the CDR3: TGTGCCAGCAGCTTAGAGGGACAGAATGAGCAGTTCTTC. Its translation is CASSLEGQNEQFF. Full variable domain (remainder filled in from reference TRBV7-9 and TRBJ2-1): DTGVSQNPRHKITKRGQNVTFRCDPISEHNRLYWYRQTLGQGPEFLTYFQNEAQLEKSRLLSDRFSAERPKGSFSTLEIQRTEQGDSAMYLCASSLEGQNEQFFGPGTRLTVL.

V gene TRBV10-3 combines with J gene TRBJ1-2; D unresolved. The V and J ends lost 6 bases and 4 bases respectively, with 6 bases between them. The CDR3 sequence is 11 residues long. Germline V lookup: CDR1 ENHRY, CDR2 SYGVKD. The CDR3 DNA reads as TGTGCCATCAGACAGTCCTATGGCTACACCTTC. It yields the protein CAIRQSYGYTF.

This clonotype was counted ten times or more. CDR3 sequence (DNA): TGTGCCAGCCACCGCACCAGGGACTACCCTCAAGAGACCCAGTACTTC. Its protein is CASHRTRDYPQETQYF. V is TRBV6-1 and J is TRBJ2-5, with 7 bases aligning to TRBD2. This CDR3 is built from 16 residues. The germline V gene has CDR1 MNHNS and CDR2 SASEGT. The J segment lost 2 bases and the V segment lost 8 bases, leaving 14 bases of the junction unmatched.

This chain uses TRBV6-5 with TRBJ1-2, with D possibly TRBD1 on 5 matching bases. The V end was cut by 6 bases, the J end by 7 bases, with 18 bases between. The CDR3 is made up of 14 amino acids. Germline assignment: CDR1 MNHEY and CDR2 SVGAGI. CDR3 sequence (DNA): TGTGCCAGCAGAGACCGGGACTCGTCGAGTGGCTACACCTTC. Protein: CASRDRDSSSGYTF.

The J gene is TRBJ1-2, the V gene TRBV2; D not resolved. Trimming removed 3 bases from V and 0 bases from J, with 8 bases in between. This CDR3 contains 14 residues. Germline-derived CDR1 and CDR2 are SNHLY and FYNNEI. CDR3 protein: CASSEAPANYGYTF. CDR3 nucleotide sequence: TGTGCCAGCAGTGAGGCCCCCGCTAACTATGGCTACACCTTC.

The chain links TRBV7-8 to TRBJ1-4; D is unclear. The CDR3 loop spans 15 amino acids. V was pared by 0 bases and J by 3 bases, with 8 bases between. Germline CDR1 is SGHVS and CDR2 is FQNEAQ. The CDR3 loop is CASSLAGRPNEKLFF. The CDR3 DNA sequence: TGTGCCAGCAGCTTAGCCGGACGGCCTAATGAAAAACTGTTTTTT. Drawing the rest from reference TRBV7-8 and TRBJ1-4, the complete variable domain is GAGVSQSPRYKVAKRGQDVALRCDPISGHVSLFWYQQALGQGPEFLTYFQNEAQLDKSGLPSDRFFAERPEGSVSTLKIQRTQQEDSAVYLCASSLAGRPNEKLFFGSGTQLSVL.

This clonotype was counted a few times. The J gene is TRBJ2-5, the V gene TRBV24-1; D is possibly TRBD2 (6 bases). This CDR3 comprises 15 residues. Germline CDR1 is KGHDR and CDR2 is SFDVKD. The V gene lost 5 bases and the J gene lost 0 bases, with 12 bases spanning the gap. The CDR3 region is CATSALGLNQETQYF. CDR3 sequence (DNA): TGTGCCACCAGTGCCCTGGGACTGAACCAAGAGACCCAGTACTTC.

The chain employs TRBV6-8 and TRBJ2-3; D is perhaps TRBD1 (5 bases). The CDR3 consists of 19 residues. V was clipped by 0 bases and J by 0 bases, with 19 bases between them. CDR1 and CDR2 (germline): MNHGY, SAAAGT. Here the CDR3 DNA reads TGTGCCAGCAGTTACTCAATCGAAAGGGGTACTACCAGCACAGATACGCAGTATTTT. Translated, it gives CASSYSIERGTTSTDTQYF.

This clonotype was recorded at least ten times. Here the CDR3 reads CASSPGPWGETQYF. The DNA of the CDR3 is TGTGCCAGCAGCCCGGGCCCTTGGGGCGAGACCCAGTACTTC. This rearrangement joins TRBV11-2 to TRBJ2-5; D might be TRBD1 (5 bases). Germline V CDR1 and CDR2: SGHAT, FQNNGV. The length of the CDR3 is 14 residues. V lost 5 bases to trimming and J lost 5 bases, with 15 bases between them.

This chain connects TRBV3-1 to TRBJ2-4, with a weak D call TRBD1 (5 bases). Trimming removed 3 bases from V and 5 bases from J, with 20 bases in between. The CDR3 runs 17 residues. Germline CDR1 LGHDT, CDR2 YNNKEL (reference sequence). CDR3 region: CASSHVGASPGQNIQYF. CDR3 coding DNA: TGTGCCAGCAGCCATGTTGGGGCCAGCCCTGGACAAAACATTCAGTACTTC.

This chain joins TRBV11-2 and TRBJ2-5; 7 bases agree with TRBD1. Germline V gives CDR1 SGHAT, CDR2 FQNNGV. CDR3 length equals 15 residues. Trimming removed 5 bases from V and 1 base from J; junction bases left unmatched: 7. CDR3 loop: CASSLQGLGQETQYF. DNA of the CDR3: TGTGCCAGCAGCCTACAGGGGTTGGGCCAAGAGACCCAGTACTTC.

In this sample, this clonotype turned up many times. At one of its ends the junction is not consistent with the germline gene, which may arise from a read error. This chain connects TRBV6-2 or TRBV6-3 to TRBJ2-1, with 13 bases matching TRBD2. Germline CDR1 MNHEY, CDR2 SVGEGT. The CDR3 loop spans 14 amino acids. The CDR3, as DNA: TGTGCCAGCAGTTACGGGACTAGCGGGGCCGGAGTAATCTTC. This translates into CASSYGTSGAGVIF.

The rearrangement uses TRBV6-2 or TRBV6-3 and TRBJ2-6; no reliable D call. Germline V gene lookup returns CDR1 MNHEY and CDR2 SVGEGT. This CDR3 is built from 16 residues. The germline V and J ends were trimmed by 7 bases and 0 bases, with 13 bases remaining between them. CDR3 amino acids: CASMSSRSSGANVLTF. CDR3 bases: TGTGCCAGCATGTCAAGCCGAAGCTCTGGGGCCAACGTCCTGACTTTC.